This passage covers 23 T cell receptor beta chains from one sample sequenced in a study of ipilimumab plus nivolumab after autologous stem cell transplantation. TCRdb's copy holds only in-frame clones and misses some; the assay was immunoSEQ multiplex PCR. Among about 9,800 clones listed, almost 70% were seen once. The sequenced sample was PBMCs, obtained in a trial of ipilimumab plus nivolumab as post-transplant consolidation. The receptors come from a female donor with multiple myeloma.

This clone showed up just once. J is TRBJ2-2 and V is TRBV9, with TRBD2 matching over 10 bases. The germline gives CDR1 SGDLS, CDR2 YYNGEE. The CDR3 consists of 15 residues. The junction had 6 bases not matched to a gene; V was cut back by 4 bases and J by 6 bases. CDR3 DNA: TGTGCCAGCAGCCCTAGCGGGAGCGTCTCCGGGGAGCTGTTTTTT. Translating it yields CASSPSGSVSGELFF.

CDR3 in DNA: TGTGCCAGCTCACCGGAGACTAGCGGGACCTACAGCAATGAGCAGTTCTTC. Translating it yields CASSPETSGTYSNEQFF. The genes are TRBV18 and TRBJ2-1; 11 nucleotides agree with TRBD2. Germline trimming cut 3 bases from V and 6 bases from J; bases unmatched to any gene: 10. The germline V gene encodes CDR1 KGHSH and CDR2 LQKENI. The CDR3 is made up of 17 amino acids.

The J gene is TRBJ2-1, the V gene TRBV4-2; TRBD1 matches at 7 bases. The CDR3 length is 16 residues. CDR1 is LGHNA, CDR2 YNFKEQ, per germline. Trimming at V came to 0 bases and at J to 3 bases, leaving 5 bases not matched to a gene. CDR3 in DNA: TGTGCCAGCAGCCAAGATTGGGACAGAGGCTACAATGAGCAGTTCTTC. This encodes CASSQDWDRGYNEQFF.

This chain links TRBV28 with TRBJ2-1, with TRBD1 matching over 9 bases. Germline V gene lookup returns CDR1 MDHEN and CDR2 SYDVKM. The ends lost 5 bases at V and 3 bases at J; junction bases unmatched: 11. This CDR3 has 17 residues. The CDR3 sequence is CASSPPFTTGGYNEQFF. CDR3 in DNA: TGTGCCAGCAGTCCACCCTTTACGACAGGGGGCTACAATGAGCAGTTCTTC.

The chain is built from TRBV11-2 and TRBJ2-7, with a possible D match to TRBD2 (6 bases). Germline V gene lookup returns CDR1 SGHAT and CDR2 FQNNGV. Trimming pared 2 bases from V and 4 bases from J, leaving 18 bases between. The CDR3 is 16 residues long. CDR3 residues: CASSLNSGGAAYEQYF. CDR3 nucleotide sequence: TGTGCCAGCAGCTTAAATAGTGGCGGGGCCGCTTACGAGCAGTACTTC.

J is TRBJ1-5 and V is TRBV27, with D perhaps matching TRBD1 (5 bases). The CDR3 is made up of 13 amino acids. V dropped 6 bases and J dropped 7 bases, with 13 bases sitting between them. From germline, CDR1 is MNHEY and CDR2 SMNVEV (reference sequence). CDR3 loop: CASSHVRDQPQHF. Written as DNA, the CDR3 is TGTGCCAGCAGCCACGTTAGGGACCAGCCCCAGCATTTT.

The rearrangement links TRBV28 to TRBJ1-2; a possible D gene is TRBD1 (5 bases). V was cut by 6 bases and J by 7 bases, with 15 bases left in between. This CDR3 spans 13 amino acids. Germline CDR1 is MDHEN and CDR2 is SYDVKM. The CDR3 coding sequence is TGTGCCAGCAGCTGGGGCAGGGAGGGTGGCTACACCTTC. Translated, it gives CASSWGREGGYTF.

The chain has TRBV9 and TRBJ1-2; D call uncertain. CDR3 length: 16 residues. Germline V gene data show CDR1 as SGDLS and CDR2 as YYNGEE. Trimming took 3 bases from V and 3 from J, leaving 18 bases between them. Here the CDR3 reads CASSASGRATYYGYTF. CDR3 coding DNA: TGTGCCAGCAGCGCCTCGGGAAGGGCCACTTACTATGGCTACACCTTC.

The V and J genes are TRBV11-3 and TRBJ2-1, with TRBD2 identical over 13 bases. CDR1 is SGHNT and CDR2 is YENEEA in the germline V gene. V gave up 1 base and J gave up 5 bases; unmatched junction bases: 5. The CDR3 length is 17 residues. The DNA for the CDR3 is TGTGCCAGCAGCTTAGGCCTTGGGACTAGCGGGGACAATGAGCAGTTCTTC. Its protein product is CASSLGLGTSGDNEQFF.

By share of the sample, this clone is hyperexpanded. The rearrangement uses TRBV5-4 and TRBJ2-7; D is perhaps TRBD1 (5 bases). V lost 4 bases and J lost 0, with 11 bases in between. The CDR3 runs to 14 residues. Germline CDR1 and CDR2: SGHNT and YYREEE (reference sequence). This chain's CDR3 is CASSGQGTSYEQYF. The DNA for the CDR3 is TGTGCCAGCAGCGGTCAGGGAACCTCCTACGAGCAGTACTTC.

The rearrangement links TRBV7-9 to TRBJ2-5; TRBD2 might be the D (6 bases). V was clipped by 0 bases and J by 2 bases, with 10 bases between them. The CDR3 loop spans 15 amino acids. Germline V gives CDR1 SEHNR, CDR2 FQNEAQ (reference sequence). The CDR3 bases are TGTGCCAGCAGCTTAGCTCCCCGGGAGCAAGAGACCCAGTACTTC. Its translation is CASSLAPREQETQYF.

This clone has just one count. This chain links TRBV28 with TRBJ2-1; TRBD1 is a possible D gene (5 bases). Trimming shortened V by 11 bases and J by 4 bases, and 15 bases separated the two germline ends. The length of the CDR3 is 13 residues. Looked up from germline, CDR1 is MDHEN and CDR2 is SYDVKM. The CDR3 loop reads CASETAPYNEQFF. The DNA of the CDR3 is TGTGCCTCCGAGACAGCCCCATACAATGAGCAGTTCTTC.

This sequence joins TRBV6-6 and TRBJ2-7, with 8 bases fitting TRBD1. This CDR3 has 14 amino acids. Germline loops: CDR1 MNHNY, CDR2 SVGAGI (reference sequence). V gave up 6 bases and J gave up 5 bases; unmatched junction bases: 9. The CDR3 DNA reads TGTGCCAGCAGGGCGAGGACAGGGTTGGACGAGCAGTACTTC. Protein sequence: CASRARTGLDEQYF.

The J gene is TRBJ2-5, the V gene TRBV5-4; D may be TRBD1 (5 bases). The CDR3 runs to 16 residues. Per germline, CDR1 SGHNT and CDR2 YYREEE (reference sequence). V lost 0 bases and J lost 1, with 13 bases in between. In DNA form, the CDR3 reads TGTGCCAGCAGCTTGGTTGGGGCAGCAAGCCAAGAGACCCAGTACTTC. It is translated as CASSLVGAASQETQYF.

The chain couples TRBV5-3 to TRBJ2-1; 9 nucleotides agree with TRBD1. TRBV5-3 is reported as an ORF; its role is uncertain. This CDR3 is 13 amino acids long. V lost 8 bases and J lost 6; bases outside the gene matches: 6. CDR3 DNA: TGTGCCAGCGGACAGACAGGGGGCAATGAGCAGTTCTTC. Translating it yields CASGQTGGNEQFF.

In regard to this clone: The germline gene is not matched at one end of the junction; a read error may be the cause. Here the CDR3 DNA reads TGTGCCTGGGCGGGACAGGTAGAAGCTTCCTTT. Protein sequence: CAWAGQVEASF. V gene TRBV30 combines with J gene TRBJ1-1, with 8 positions matching TRBD1. The CDR3 consists of 11 residues. Looked up from germline, CDR1 is GTSNPN and CDR2 is SVGIG (reference sequence).

Only a few counts were recorded for this clone. The rearrangement joins TRBV5-4 to TRBJ2-2, with TRBD2 identical over 8 bases. The V gene's germline CDR1 is SGHNT and CDR2 YYREEE (reference sequence). The length of the CDR3 is 16 residues. With V trimmed by 4 bases and J by 1 base, 6 bases remained unmatched. The DNA of the CDR3 is TGTGCCAGCAGCCCCAGCGGGAGCGGGAACACCGGGGAGCTGTTTTTT. Protein product: CASSPSGSGNTGELFF.

The rearrangement uses TRBV11-3 and TRBJ2-1; TRBD1 is a possible D gene (5 bases). V shed 1 base and J shed 8 bases, with 15 bases lying between them. This CDR3 is 15 amino acids long. CDR1 is SGHNT and CDR2 is YENEEA in the germline V gene. Written as DNA, the CDR3 is TGTGCCAGCAGCTTAGGTCGACAGACCTGGGATGAGCAGTTCTTC. Amino acids: CASSLGRQTWDEQFF.

CDR3 in amino acids: CASSPLRQGADGYTF. The CDR3 DNA sequence: TGTGCCAGCTCACCGCTCCGACAGGGGGCGGATGGCTACACCTTC. The chain couples TRBV18 to TRBJ1-2; 10 positions agree with TRBD1. The CDR3 is made up of 15 amino acids. Germline lookup yields CDR1 KGHSH and CDR2 LQKENI. The trim removed 3 bases at V and 6 bases at J, leaving 7 bases unmatched.

This clone was seen just once. This sequence joins TRBV4-3 and TRBJ2-3; D possibly corresponds to TRBD2 (7 bases). Germline V gene data show CDR1 as LGHNA and CDR2 as YSLEER. The CDR3 runs 16 residues. Trimming shortened V by 0 bases and J by 4 bases, and 14 bases separated the two germline ends. The CDR3 region is CASSQEGRGDADTQYF. CDR3 sequence (DNA): TGCGCCAGCAGCCAAGAGGGGAGGGGGGACGCAGATACGCAGTATTTT.

The V gene is TRBV29-1, the J gene TRBJ1-1; 8 bases align to TRBD1. The CDR3 runs 16 residues. The germline V gene has CDR1 SQVTM and CDR2 ANQGSEA. Trimming at V came to 2 bases and at J to 3 bases, leaving 11 bases not matched to a gene. CDR3 bases: TGCAGCGTTGAATGGGGGACAGGAGGCGCGGACACTGAAGCTTTCTTT. This translates into CSVEWGTGGADTEAFF.

This sequence joins TRBV11-3 and TRBJ2-5; D unclear. Trimming pared 2 bases from V and 1 base from J, leaving 8 bases between. Germline loops: CDR1 SGHNT, CDR2 YENEEA. CDR3 length equals 14 residues. CDR3 loop: CASSLLVGQETQYF. CDR3 coding DNA: TGTGCCAGCAGCTTATTGGTAGGCCAAGAGACCCAGTACTTC.

This clone was seen a handful of times. V and J are TRBV2 and TRBJ1-2, with D unclear. V was trimmed by 4 bases and J by 4 bases, leaving 7 bases between them. Per the germline V gene, CDR1 is SNHLY and CDR2 is FYNNEI. This CDR3 spans 12 amino acids. CDR3 sequence: CASSVTAYGYTF. DNA for the CDR3: TGTGCCAGCAGTGTAACGGCCTATGGCTACACCTTC. The variable domain in full, completed from reference TRBV2 and TRBJ1-2, reads EPEVTQTPSHQVTQMGQEVILRCVPISNHLYFYWYRQILGQKVEFLVSFYNNEISEKSEIFDDQFSVERPDGSNFTLKIRSTKLEDSAMYFCASSVTAYGYTFGSGTRLTVV.